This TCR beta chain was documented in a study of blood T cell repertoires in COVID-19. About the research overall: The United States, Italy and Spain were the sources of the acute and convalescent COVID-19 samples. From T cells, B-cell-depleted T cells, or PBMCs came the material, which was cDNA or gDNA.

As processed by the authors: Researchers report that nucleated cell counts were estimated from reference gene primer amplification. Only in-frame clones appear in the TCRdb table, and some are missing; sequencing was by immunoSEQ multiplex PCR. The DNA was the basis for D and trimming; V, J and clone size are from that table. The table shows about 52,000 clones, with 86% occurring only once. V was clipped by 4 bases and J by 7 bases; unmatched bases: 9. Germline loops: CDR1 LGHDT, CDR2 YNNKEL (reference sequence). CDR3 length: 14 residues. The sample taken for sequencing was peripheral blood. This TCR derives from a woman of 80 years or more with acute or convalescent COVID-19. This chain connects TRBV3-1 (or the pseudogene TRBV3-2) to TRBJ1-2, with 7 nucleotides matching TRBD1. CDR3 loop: CASSRGRGASGYTF. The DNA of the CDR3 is TGTGCCAGCAGCCGGGGCAGGGGGGCCTCTGGCTACACCTTC.